These T cell receptor beta chains were read from a single sample in a study of blood T cell repertoires in COVID-19. Method: immunoSEQ multiplex PCR; TCRdb's copy keeps in-frame clones and lacks some. The sample records under 400,000 clones, 70% to 90% being singletons. Sequencing used PBMCs or T cells enriched from blood (not recorded which). Receptors originate from a woman aged 40 to 50 with acute COVID-19. The CDR3 runs from the conserved cysteine through the conserved F or W. D genes are given only for firm matches. A clone size is listed for some rows: how often the clone was seen (once, few, many), or a class if it is expanded.

V	length	size	J	D	DNA	CDR3
TRBV28	16	-	TRBJ1-5	-	TGTGCCAGCAGTTTAGGTCCGGGAAGGGGAGGTCAGCCCCAGCATTTT	CASSLGPGRGGQPQHF
TRBV24-1	15	-	TRBJ2-2	TRBD1	TGTGCCACCAGTGATGCTACAGGGGCAACCGGGGAGCTGTTTTTT	CATSDATGATGELFF
TRBV5-4	16	-	TRBJ1-2	TRBD1	TGTGCCAGCAGCTTCGGACAGGGTCTTGATGACTATGGCTACACCTTC	CASSFGQGLDDYGYTF
TRBV18	18	-	TRBJ1-3	TRBD1	TGTGCCAGCTCACCACCGACAGGGCCCCAGGGCTCTGGAAACACCATATATTTT	CASSPPTGPQGSGNTIYF
TRBV7-2	14	-	TRBJ2-7	-	TGTGCCAGCAGCAGGCAAGGGGGGGTTTACGAGCAGTACTTC	CASSRQGGVYEQYF
TRBV2	13	-	TRBJ2-3	-	TGTGCCAGCAGTGAAGGCCCTCGGGATACGCAGTATTTT	CASSEGPRDTQYF
TRBV15	16	-	TRBJ2-1	TRBD2	TGTGCCACCAGCAGAGATTTGTCTAGCGGGTACAATGAGCAGTTCTTC	CATSRDLSSGYNEQFF
TRBV12-3/TRBV12-4	13	-	TRBJ1-1	-	TGTGCCAGCAGTTTAAGTCAGACCCAGGGAGCTTTCTTT	CASSLSQTQGAFF
TRBV10-2	15	few	TRBJ1-2	TRBD1	TGCGCCAGCAGTGAGTCACAGGGGGCCCACTATGGCTACACCTTC	CASSESQGAHYGYTF
TRBV6-5	15	-	TRBJ2-5	TRBD2	TGTGCCAGTTCCCTAGCGGGAGGGCCCAAGGAGACCCAGTACTTC	CASSLAGGPKETQYF
TRBV10-1	20	-	TRBJ2-3	-	TGCGCCAGCAGAAACAGCGGGGACAGGGTGCGGGAGGAGTGGACAGATACGCAGTATTTT	CASRNSGDRVREEWTDTQYF
TRBV6-6	14	-	TRBJ1-6	-	TGTGCCACCGCACCGGGGACGGGGGAGGCGCCCCTCCACTTT	CATAPGTGEAPLHF
TRBV3-1/TRBV3-2	12	once	TRBJ1-2	-	TGTGCCAGCAGCCAACAGAATTATGGCTACACCTTC	CASSQQNYGYTF
TRBV28	13	-	TRBJ2-5	TRBD1	TGTGCCAGCAGGACGGGACAGTCAGAGACCCAGTACTTC	CASRTGQSETQYF
TRBV5-1	15	few	TRBJ2-2	-	TGCGCCAGCAGCTTGGGGTGGGAGTACACCGGGGAGCTGTTTTTT	CASSLGWEYTGELFF
TRBV15	18	-	TRBJ2-2	TRBD2	TGTGCCACCAGCAGAGATGGGCAGACTAGCGGGAACACCGGGGAGCTGTTTTTT	CATSRDGQTSGNTGELFF
TRBV7-9	14	-	TRBJ1-1	-	TGTGCCAGCAGCTCGGGAGTTTGGGGAACTGAAGCTTTCTTT	CASSSGVWGTEAFF
TRBV6-1	16	-	TRBJ1-1	TRBD1	TGTGCCAGCAGTGTAGGGGGCGCAGTAAGGAACACTGAAGCTTTCTTT	CASSVGGAVRNTEAFF
TRBV7-6	15	-	TRBJ1-1	TRBD1	TGTGCCAGCAGCTCGACAGGGAATGGGGACACTGAAGCTTTCTTT	CASSSTGNGDTEAFF
TRBV6-6	14	-	TRBJ1-5	-	TGTGCCAGCAGGTCAGGAACCGGCAATCAGCCCCAGCATTTT	CASRSGTGNQPQHF
TRBV27	16	-	TRBJ1-2	TRBD1	TGTGCCAGCAGTTTATCGTCGGCAGGGGGTTACTATGGCTACACCTTC	CASSLSSAGGYYGYTF
TRBV24-1	14	-	TRBJ2-5	-	TGTGCCACCAGTGATTTGGGACAGCAAGAGACCCAGTACTTC	CATSDLGQQETQYF
TRBV7-8	14	-	TRBJ1-1	-	TGTGCCAGCAGCTTTTCCCAGGGGAACACTGAAGCTTTCTTT	CASSFSQGNTEAFF
TRBV19	17	-	TRBJ1-1	TRBD1	TGTGCCAGTAGTATAGGCAGGGGGCCAAGTCGAAGAACTGAAGCTTTCTTT	CASSIGRGPSRRTEAFF